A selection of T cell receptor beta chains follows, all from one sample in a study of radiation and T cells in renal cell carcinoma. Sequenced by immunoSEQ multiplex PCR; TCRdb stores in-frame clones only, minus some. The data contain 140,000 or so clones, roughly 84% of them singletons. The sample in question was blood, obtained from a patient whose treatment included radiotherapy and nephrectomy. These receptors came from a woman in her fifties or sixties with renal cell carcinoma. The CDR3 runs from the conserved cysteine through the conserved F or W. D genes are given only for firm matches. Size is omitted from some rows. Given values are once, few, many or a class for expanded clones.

CDR3nt: TGTGCCAGCAGCTTGGCCGGCACAGGAGATTTGACGGCCTTATATGGCTACACCTTC; CDR3aa: CASSLAGTGDLTALYGYTF; v_gene: TRBV5-5; d_gene: .; j_gene: TRBJ1-2; abundance: .
CDR3nt: TGTGCCAGCAGCTCCCGACAGGGCAGCACAGATACGCAGTATTTT; CDR3aa: CASSSRQGSTDTQYF; v_gene: TRBV11-2; d_gene: TRBD1; j_gene: TRBJ2-3; abundance: .
CDR3nt: TGTGCCAGCAGCTTAGAAAATAGAGGTCCAGAGACCCAGTACTTC; CDR3aa: CASSLENRGPETQYF; v_gene: TRBV11-2; d_gene: .; j_gene: TRBJ2-5; abundance: .
CDR3nt: TGTGCCATCAGTGAAGGCCCCTACAATGAGCAGTTCTTC; CDR3aa: CAISEGPYNEQFF; v_gene: TRBV10-3; d_gene: .; j_gene: TRBJ2-1; abundance: .
CDR3nt: TGTGCCAGCAGCCAGTTTCGTGCGGGGGCCAGCGGGAGTACGCAGTATTTT; CDR3aa: CASSQFRAGASGSTQYF; v_gene: TRBV7-3; d_gene: TRBD2; j_gene: TRBJ2-3; abundance: .
CDR3nt: TGTGCCAGCAGTCTCAGCCGGGACAGGAGCACCGGGGAGCTGTTTTTT; CDR3aa: CASSLSRDRSTGELFF; v_gene: TRBV6-6; d_gene: TRBD1; j_gene: TRBJ2-2; abundance: .
CDR3nt: TGTGCTAGTGGTTTGGTACTGGGACGCACGGGGAATGAGCAGTTCTTC; CDR3aa: CASGLVLGRTGNEQFF; v_gene: TRBV12-5; d_gene: .; j_gene: TRBJ2-1; abundance: .
CDR3nt: TGTGCCAGCAGCTTGAGTTGGGAACAGTGGCGGGAGACCCAGTACTTC; CDR3aa: CASSLSWEQWRETQYF; v_gene: TRBV5-6; d_gene: .; j_gene: TRBJ2-5; abundance: .
CDR3nt: TGTGCCAGCAGCTTATCCGGGGAGAATGGCTACACCTTC; CDR3aa: CASSLSGENGYTF; v_gene: TRBV5-5; d_gene: .; j_gene: TRBJ1-2; abundance: .
CDR3nt: TGTGCAAGTCGCTCCGGGACAGGGGATAGCAATCAGCCCCAGCATTTT; CDR3aa: CASRSGTGDSNQPQHF; v_gene: TRBV12-2; d_gene: .; j_gene: TRBJ1-5; abundance: .
CDR3nt: TGTGCCAGCAGAGTAGAGCGGGACATTTCACCCCTCCACTTT; CDR3aa: CASRVERDISPLHF; v_gene: TRBV2; d_gene: .; j_gene: TRBJ1-6; abundance: .
CDR3nt: TGTGCCAGCAGCGGGGTGGGGTCAGATACGCAGTATTTT; CDR3aa: CASSGVGSDTQYF; v_gene: TRBV9; d_gene: .; j_gene: TRBJ2-3; abundance: .
CDR3nt: TGTGCCAGCAGTTTTCAGGGTTCGGTGGTCACTGAAGCTTTCTTT; CDR3aa: CASSFQGSVVTEAFF; v_gene: TRBV2; d_gene: .; j_gene: TRBJ1-1; abundance: .
CDR3nt: TGCGCCAGCAGCTTGGAAGGACTAGCAACAAATGAGCAGTTCTTC; CDR3aa: CASSLEGLATNEQFF; v_gene: TRBV5-1; d_gene: TRBD2; j_gene: TRBJ2-1; abundance: .
CDR3nt: TGTGCTAGTGGTTTGGGCCTGGGACAAACGGGAGGTTTAGGCGGCTACACCTTC; CDR3aa: CASGLGLGQTGGLGGYTF; v_gene: TRBV12-5; d_gene: .; j_gene: TRBJ1-2; abundance: once
CDR3nt: TGTGCCAGCAAATCTGACAGGGGAAATCAGCCCCAGCATTTT; CDR3aa: CASKSDRGNQPQHF; v_gene: TRBV2; d_gene: TRBD1; j_gene: TRBJ1-5; abundance: few
CDR3nt: TGTGCCAGCACCGAGAGGTTGGTCACTGAAGCTTTCTTT; CDR3aa: CASTERLVTEAFF; v_gene: TRBV7-2; d_gene: .; j_gene: TRBJ1-1; abundance: .
CDR3nt: TGTGCCAGCAGGGCCCAGGGCGGAAGCAATCAGCCCCAGCATTTT; CDR3aa: CASRAQGGSNQPQHF; v_gene: TRBV2; d_gene: .; j_gene: TRBJ1-5; abundance: .
CDR3nt: TGTGCCAGTAGTCCCTGGGACAGGGATCATGGCTACACCTTC; CDR3aa: CASSPWDRDHGYTF; v_gene: TRBV19; d_gene: TRBD1; j_gene: TRBJ1-2; abundance: once
CDR3nt: TGTGCCAGCAGCGTCCCGGGACAGGACCTTAATGGCTACACCTTC; CDR3aa: CASSVPGQDLNGYTF; v_gene: TRBV5-6; d_gene: TRBD1; j_gene: TRBJ1-2; abundance: .
CDR3nt: TGTGCCAGCAGCTTTTCGAGGCCGAACGAGCAGTACTTC; CDR3aa: CASSFSRPNEQYF; v_gene: TRBV7-8; d_gene: .; j_gene: TRBJ2-7; abundance: .
CDR3nt: TGTGCCAGCAGCCGGACAGTCTCTGGAAACACCATATATTTT; CDR3aa: CASSRTVSGNTIYF; v_gene: TRBV7-9; d_gene: .; j_gene: TRBJ1-3; abundance: .
CDR3nt: TGTGCCAGCAGCTTCAACACAGCTTCTAACTATGGCTACACCTTC; CDR3aa: CASSFNTASNYGYTF; v_gene: TRBV7-9; d_gene: .; j_gene: TRBJ1-2; abundance: .
CDR3nt: TGTGCCAGCTCACCCGCTTCTCAGGGATCTGGAAACACCATATATTTT; CDR3aa: CASSPASQGSGNTIYF; v_gene: TRBV18; d_gene: .; j_gene: TRBJ1-3; abundance: .
CDR3nt: TGTGCCAGCAGTCCCCGGGGTTCCGATGAAAAACTGTTTTTT; CDR3aa: CASSPRGSDEKLFF; v_gene: TRBV6-6; d_gene: .; j_gene: TRBJ1-4; abundance: once
CDR3nt: TGTGCCAGCAGCCAAGATCGATTGGCGCAGTACTTC; CDR3aa: CASSQDRLAQYF; v_gene: TRBV14; d_gene: .; j_gene: TRBJ2-7; abundance: .
CDR3nt: TGTGCCAGCAGCTTAAATGGACAGTCTGGAAACACCATATATTTT; CDR3aa: CASSLNGQSGNTIYF; v_gene: TRBV11-2; d_gene: .; j_gene: TRBJ1-3; abundance: .
CDR3nt: TGTGCCAGCAGCTTGGACAGACCTGACGGGGCTTTCTTT; CDR3aa: CASSLDRPDGAFF; v_gene: TRBV7-9; d_gene: .; j_gene: TRBJ1-1; abundance: .
CDR3nt: TGTGCCAGCAGCTTAGAGAGGGGCATCGGGGAGCTGTTTTTT; CDR3aa: CASSLERGIGELFF; v_gene: TRBV11-2; d_gene: .; j_gene: TRBJ2-2; abundance: .
CDR3nt: TGTGCCAGCAGCCAAGATTCGACACGGGGGGGTTATAGCAATCAGCCCCAGCATTTT; CDR3aa: CASSQDSTRGGYSNQPQHF; v_gene: TRBV4-2; d_gene: .; j_gene: TRBJ1-5; abundance: .
CDR3nt: TGTGCCAGTTTTAGGACTAGCGGGGGCAAAAGCTCCTACAATGAGCAGTTCTTC; CDR3aa: CASFRTSGGKSSYNEQFF; v_gene: TRBV19; d_gene: TRBD2; j_gene: TRBJ2-1; abundance: .
CDR3nt: TGTGCCAGCAGCCGGATTTTCGACTATGGCTACACCTTC; CDR3aa: CASSRIFDYGYTF; v_gene: TRBV6-5; d_gene: .; j_gene: TRBJ1-2; abundance: .
CDR3nt: TGTGCCAGCAGTGAGAACTTTGGAGTTAGCAATCAGCCCCAGCATTTT; CDR3aa: CASSENFGVSNQPQHF; v_gene: TRBV6-1; d_gene: .; j_gene: TRBJ1-5; abundance: .
CDR3nt: TGCGCCAGCAGCTCACAGGTTCTCTCCTATAATTCACCCCTCCACTTT; CDR3aa: CASSSQVLSYNSPLHF; v_gene: TRBV5-1; d_gene: .; j_gene: TRBJ1-6; abundance: .
CDR3nt: TGTGCCAGCAGCCAGATCCTGGGGGCCACCGGGGAGCTGTTTTTT; CDR3aa: CASSQILGATGELFF; v_gene: TRBV14; d_gene: .; j_gene: TRBJ2-2; abundance: .
CDR3nt: TGTGCCAGCAGCTTATCGAGGGCGGAAGGCTATGGCTACACCTTC; CDR3aa: CASSLSRAEGYGYTF; v_gene: TRBV7-9; d_gene: .; j_gene: TRBJ1-2; abundance: .
CDR3nt: TGTGCCAGCAGCGCTCAGGGACTAGCGGGGGGGTACACCGGGGAGCTGTTTTTT; CDR3aa: CASSAQGLAGGYTGELFF; v_gene: TRBV21-1; d_gene: .; j_gene: TRBJ2-2; abundance: few
CDR3nt: TGTGCCACCGAGGACAGGATGTCCCCCTCGGCTTTCTTT; CDR3aa: CATEDRMSPSAFF; v_gene: TRBV19; d_gene: TRBD1; j_gene: TRBJ1-1; abundance: few
CDR3nt: TGTGCCAGCAGTTTCGGTTTGAGTGGATTGGGTGAAAAACTGTTTTTT; CDR3aa: CASSFGLSGLGEKLFF; v_gene: TRBV28; d_gene: .; j_gene: TRBJ1-4; abundance: once
CDR3nt: TGTGCCAGCAGCCGAACAGGCGTCGGGGAGCTGTTTTTT; CDR3aa: CASSRTGVGELFF; v_gene: TRBV2; d_gene: .; j_gene: TRBJ2-2; abundance: few
CDR3nt: TGTGCCAGCAGTGTGGATTCAGGACCCCTTGGTTCTGGCTACACCTTC; CDR3aa: CASSVDSGPLGSGYTF; v_gene: TRBV6-4; d_gene: .; j_gene: TRBJ1-2; abundance: .